Listed below are T cell receptor beta chains from one sample, sequenced in a study of blood T cell repertoires in COVID-19. Here immunoSEQ multiplex PCR was the method, and the copy in TCRdb shows in-frame clones only, minus some. The data show about 270,000 clones, over 75% seen once. Sequencing was carried out using peripheral blood. The receptor source for this set is a human donor in a cohort sampled during active COVID-19. The CDR3 runs from the conserved cysteine through the conserved F or W. D genes are given only for firm matches. The size entry is marked missing in some rows and otherwise reads once, few, many or a size class.

d_call	clone_size	j_call	v_call	cdr3_aa	cdr3_nt
TRBD2	.	TRBJ2-3	TRBV11-2	CASSLLAGGGTDTQYF	TGTGCCAGCAGCTTACTAGCGGGAGGTGGGACAGATACGCAGTATTTT
.	.	TRBJ2-3	TRBV28	CASSSTGSTDTQYF	TGTGCCAGCAGTTCGACTGGTAGCACAGATACGCAGTATTTT
TRBD2	.	TRBJ2-4	TRBV4-1	CASSHASGRGVKNIQYF	TGCGCCAGCAGCCATGCTAGCGGGAGGGGTGTTAAGAACATTCAGTACTTC
TRBD1	.	TRBJ1-1	TRBV5-6	CASSLYRGAMNTEAFF	TGTGCCAGCAGCCTCTACAGGGGAGCCATGAACACTGAAGCTTTCTTT
TRBD2	.	TRBJ2-5	TRBV27	CASSSLGGLAKETQYF	TGTGCCAGCAGTTCCCTGGGGGGACTAGCAAAAGAGACCCAGTACTTC
.	.	TRBJ1-4	TRBV18	CASSPLRTEQNEKLFF	TGTGCCAGCTCACCACTGAGGACAGAGCAGAATGAAAAACTGTTTTTT
TRBD1	.	TRBJ1-3	TRBV3-1/TRBV3-2	CASSQASSGTGFSGNTIYF	TGTGCCAGCAGCCAAGCCTCCTCCGGGACAGGATTCTCTGGAAACACCATATATTTT
.	.	TRBJ1-6	TRBV6-5	CATHQVYNSPLHF	TGTGCCACGCATCAGGTGTATAATTCACCCCTCCACTTT
.	.	TRBJ1-1	TRBV14	CASSPGIIAAEAFF	TGTGCCAGCAGCCCTGGAATTATTGCGGCTGAAGCTTTCTTT
.	.	TRBJ2-3	TRBV10-2	CASSDGAGRTDTQYF	TGCGCCAGCAGTGACGGGGCGGGAAGGACAGATACGCAGTATTTT
.	once	TRBJ2-3	TRBV18	CASSPQLSPPDTQYF	TGTGCCAGCTCACCTCAGTTATCCCCACCAGATACGCAGTATTTT
.	.	TRBJ2-2	TRBV14	CASSQFITGELFF	TGTGCCAGCAGCCAATTCATCACCGGGGAGCTGTTTTTT
TRBD1	.	TRBJ1-2	TRBV28	CASSLRGRTNYGYTF	TGTGCCAGCAGTCTCAGGGGGCGAACTAACTATGGCTACACCTTC
TRBD2	.	TRBJ2-2	TRBV3-1/TRBV3-2	CASSQGLAGGPGGAGELFF	TGTGCCAGCAGCCAAGGACTAGCGGGAGGGCCGGGGGGGGCCGGGGAGCTGTTTTTT
.	.	TRBJ1-1	TRBV19	CASSPRAGGSNTEAFF	TGTGCCAGTAGTCCCCGGGCAGGAGGCTCGAACACTGAAGCTTTCTTT
.	few	TRBJ2-1	TRBV10-3	CAIRTSPGSYNEQFF	TGTGCCATCAGGACTAGTCCCGGCTCCTACAATGAGCAGTTCTTC
.	.	TRBJ2-7	TRBV4-3	CASSQERGGYRQQREQYF	TGCGCCAGCAGCCAAGAAAGAGGAGGGTATAGACAGCAAAGGGAGCAGTACTTC
TRBD2	.	TRBJ2-1	TRBV19	CASRHRGGTSGTYNEQFF	TGTGCCAGTAGACACCGCGGGGGGACTAGCGGGACGTACAATGAGCAGTTCTTC
.	.	TRBJ2-1	TRBV6-1	CASSERVRTGDPLDNEQFF	TGTGCCAGCAGTGAACGGGTTAGGACGGGAGATCCTTTGGACAATGAGCAGTTCTTC
TRBD2	.	TRBJ2-5	TRBV7-2	CASSRTGGRQETQYF	TGTGCCAGCAGTAGGACGGGAGGTCGACAAGAGACCCAGTACTTC
TRBD1	.	TRBJ1-5	TRBV6-5	CASRTGGNNQPQHF	TGTGCCAGCAGGACAGGGGGTAACAATCAGCCCCAGCATTTT
TRBD2	.	TRBJ2-7	TRBV18	CASSSTGTREATREQYF	TGTGCCAGCTCTTCTACCGGGACTAGGGAGGCCACCCGAGAGCAGTACTTC
TRBD2	.	TRBJ2-1	TRBV5-1	CASSLEIAGASEQFF	TGCGCCAGCAGCTTGGAAATAGCGGGAGCCAGTGAGCAGTTCTTC
.	.	TRBJ2-7	TRBV21-1	CASSKVCPPRSYEQYF	TGTGCCAGCAGCAAAGTGTGTCCACCCCGGTCCTACGAGCAGTACTTC
TRBD2	.	TRBJ2-1	TRBV19	CASTPSQGGRYEQFF	TGTGCCAGTACACCAAGTCAGGGCGGGAGATATGAGCAGTTCTTC
.	.	TRBJ2-1	TRBV28	CASSSLGRASYNEQFF	TGTGCCAGCAGTTCCCTCGGGCGGGCCTCCTACAATGAGCAGTTCTTC